The next 2 T cell receptor beta chains were all read from a single sample in a study of siplizumab effects on memory and regulatory T cells. This table comes from immunoSEQ multiplex PCR, and its TCRdb copy is limited to in-frame clones, with some not included. The table shows approximately 12,000 clones, with under 40% occurring only once. Cells from the mixed lymphocyte reaction were cocultured for around 6 days at 37°C. Antigen specificity for these receptors is unknown. The sample comprised CFSE-low (dividing) CD8+ T cells sorted from an allogeneic mixed lymphocyte reaction. Receptors originate from a human donor in good health; the cells came from an allogeneic mixed lymphocyte reaction.

V and J are TRBV7-8 and TRBJ2-3, with TRBD2 matching 9 bases. Germline-derived CDR1 and CDR2 are SGHVS and FQNEAQ. The CDR3 loop spans 18 amino acids. V was pared by 2 bases and J by 0 bases, with 9 bases of the junction left unmatched. CDR3 in amino acids: CASSLSPASGVSTDTQYF. CDR3 coding DNA: TGTGCCAGCAGCTTATCTCCCGCTAGCGGGGTTAGCACAGATACGCAGTATTTT.

Relative to its sample, this clone is medium-sized. This chain uses TRBV7-9 with TRBJ2-5; D is ambiguous. V was cut by 1 base and J by 5 bases, with 11 bases left in between. Germline CDR1 is SEHNR and CDR2 is FQNEAQ (reference sequence). The CDR3 extends over 14 amino acids. The DNA for the CDR3 is TGTGCCAGCAGCTTAGTGGCTCTTGTGGAGACCCAGTACTTC. It translates to CASSLVALVETQYF.